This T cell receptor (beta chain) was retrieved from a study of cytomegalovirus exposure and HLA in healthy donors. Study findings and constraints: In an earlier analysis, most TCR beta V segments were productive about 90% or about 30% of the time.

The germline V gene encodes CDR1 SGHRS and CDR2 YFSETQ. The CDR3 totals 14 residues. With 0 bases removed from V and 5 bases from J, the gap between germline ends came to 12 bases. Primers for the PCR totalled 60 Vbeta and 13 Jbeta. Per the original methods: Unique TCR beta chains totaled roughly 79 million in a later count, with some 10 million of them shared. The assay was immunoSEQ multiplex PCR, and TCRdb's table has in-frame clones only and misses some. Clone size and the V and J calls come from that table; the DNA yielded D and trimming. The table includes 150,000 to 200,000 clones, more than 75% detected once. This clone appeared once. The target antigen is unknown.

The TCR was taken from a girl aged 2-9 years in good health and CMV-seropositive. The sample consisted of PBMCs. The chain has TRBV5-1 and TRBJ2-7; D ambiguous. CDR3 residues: CASSLAASPHEQYF. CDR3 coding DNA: TGCGCCAGCAGCTTGGCAGCGAGCCCACACGAGCAGTACTTC.